This TCR beta chain was found in a study of blood T cell repertoires in COVID-19 (dated by TCRdb to the early 2020s). Regarding the research as a whole: Collaborator samples came from the United States, Italy and Spain and covered acute and convalescent phases of COVID-19. The repertoires were released in a freely available public database meant as a resource for research on the immune response to SARS-CoV-2. Sample metadata almost always included a de-identified subject ID, COVID-19 status, age in years and sex. The material from the prospective study consisted of cDNA or gDNA derived from T cells, B-cell-depleted T cells, or PBMCs. The samples were drawn from the first 160 participants of the ongoing ImmuneRACE study and from more than 1,000 subjects provided by 6 global collaborators. Where HLA class I and class II types were available, the types were taken from metadata supplied by the sample provider, not from assay-based typing. The dataset comprised deeply sampled blood TCRbeta repertoires from subjects exposed to, actively infected with, or recovered from COVID-19. Paper-wide results and their limitations: Clinical and demographic metadata were provided uncurated, with the amount varying by source and participant.

As regards this clone: No antigen is known for it. Base-call qualities are not available, and no considerably larger clone is one nucleotide away.

TCRbeta CDR3 regions were amplified from genomic DNA using the immunoSEQ Assay, a bias-controlled multiplex PCR. In the source study's methods: The number of nucleated cells in each sample was estimated from the amplification of reference gene primers within the assay. Sequence reads were collapsed and filtered to measure the absolute abundance of every unique TCRbeta CDR3 rearrangement. For each sample, productive Simpson clonality was calculated as the square root of Simpson's diversity index over productive rearrangements. In TCRdb, the immuneACCESS table is reduced to in-frame sequences with V and J assigned. These tables do not hold every clone; where another copy was compared, an unresolved V gene accounts for under half, and the others remain unexplained. For V, J and clone size, that table is used; D and trimming come from the DNA. This sample lists 30,000 to 40,000 clones; roughly four fifths were detected once. Around 41% of the sample comes from the top ten.

Whole blood was collected in K2EDTA tubes by collaborating institutions according to the institutions' own protocols. For TCRbeta analysis, collaborators shipped samples in one of three forms: frozen whole blood, isolated PBMCs, or DNA extracted from either of those sample types. The TCR was taken from an elderly man with active or convalescent COVID-19. Sequencing used peripheral blood.

The CDR3 protein: CASSPRGRETFF. The DNA is TGTGCCAGCAGTCCCAGGGGGCGGGAGACTTTCTTT. The rearranged chain carries TRBV2 and TRBJ1-1, with 8 bases in between that match TRBD1. The CDR3 goes from the cysteine to the phenylalanine over 12 residues. Of all the DNA, just the CDR3 is kept, 36 bases in frame from base 1. The CDR1 and CDR2 encoded by the germline V gene are SNHLY and FYNNEI. V is pruned by 5 bases and J by 12 bases, leaving 8 bases of the junction without a gene match.